This T cell receptor beta chain was found in a study of blood T cell repertoires in COVID-19. Assay: immunoSEQ multiplex PCR; the TCRdb copy retains only in-frame clones and omits some. The table has around 170,000 clones, more than 85% seen once. The CDR3 runs to 11 residues. From germline, CDR1 is MDHEN and CDR2 SYDVKM. The V and J ends lost 5 bases and 7 bases, in that order; junction bases with no gene match: 1. This TCR was recovered from a man aged 55 to 69 with COVID-19, enrolled during active disease. V usage is TRBV28 and J usage is TRBJ1-2; TRBD1 agrees at 7 bases. Material: peripheral blood. CDR3 DNA: TGTGCCAGCAGTGGGGACAGTGGCTACACCTTC. It encodes CASSGDSGYTF.